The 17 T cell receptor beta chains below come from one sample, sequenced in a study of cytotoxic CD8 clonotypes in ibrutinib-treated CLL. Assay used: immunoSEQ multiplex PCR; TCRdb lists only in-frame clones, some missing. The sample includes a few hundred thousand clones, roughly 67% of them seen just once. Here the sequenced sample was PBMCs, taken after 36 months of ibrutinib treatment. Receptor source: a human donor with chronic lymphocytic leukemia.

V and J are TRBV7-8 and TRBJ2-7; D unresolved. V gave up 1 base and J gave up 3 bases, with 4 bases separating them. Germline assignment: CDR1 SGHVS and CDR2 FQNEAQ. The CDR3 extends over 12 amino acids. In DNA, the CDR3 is TGTGCCAGCAGCTTAGGTAGCTACGAGCAGTACTTC. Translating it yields CASSLGSYEQYF.

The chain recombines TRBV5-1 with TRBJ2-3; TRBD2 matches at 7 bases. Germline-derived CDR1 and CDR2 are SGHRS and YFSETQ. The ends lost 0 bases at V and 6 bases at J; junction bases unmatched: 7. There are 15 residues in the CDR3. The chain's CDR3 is CASSLASGARDTQYF. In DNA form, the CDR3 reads TGCGCCAGCAGCTTGGCCAGCGGGGCAAGGGATACGCAGTATTTT.

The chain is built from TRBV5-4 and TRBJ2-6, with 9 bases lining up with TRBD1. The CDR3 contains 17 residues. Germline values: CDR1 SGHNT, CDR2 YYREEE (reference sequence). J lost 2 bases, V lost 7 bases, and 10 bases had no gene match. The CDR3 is CASFDRGKYAGANVLTF. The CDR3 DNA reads TGTGCCAGCTTCGACAGGGGGAAGTATGCTGGGGCCAACGTCCTGACTTTC.

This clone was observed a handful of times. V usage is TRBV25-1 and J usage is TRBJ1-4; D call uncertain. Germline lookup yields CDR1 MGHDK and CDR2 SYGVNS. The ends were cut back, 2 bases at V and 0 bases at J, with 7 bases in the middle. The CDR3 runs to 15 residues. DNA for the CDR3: TGTGCCAGCAGTGAAACACGGGCAACTAATGAAAAACTGTTTTTT. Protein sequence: CASSETRATNEKLFF. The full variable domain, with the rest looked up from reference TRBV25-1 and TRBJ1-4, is EADIYQTPRYLVIGTGKKITLECSQTMGHDKMYWYQQDPGMELHLIHYSYGVNSTEKGDLSSESTVSRIRTEHFPLTLESARPSHTSQYLCASSETRATNEKLFFGSGTQLSVL.

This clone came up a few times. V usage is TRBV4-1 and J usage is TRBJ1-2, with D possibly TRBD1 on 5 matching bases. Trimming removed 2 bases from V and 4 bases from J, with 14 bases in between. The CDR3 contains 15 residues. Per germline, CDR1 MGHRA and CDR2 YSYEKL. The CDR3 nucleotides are TGCGCCAGCAGCCAATGGCAGGGACCCTCCTATGGCTACACCTTC. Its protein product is CASSQWQGPSYGYTF.

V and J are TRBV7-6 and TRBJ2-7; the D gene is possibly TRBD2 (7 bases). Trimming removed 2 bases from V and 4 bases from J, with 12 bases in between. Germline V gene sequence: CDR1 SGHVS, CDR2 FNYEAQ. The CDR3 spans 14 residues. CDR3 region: CASSLHREGYEQYF. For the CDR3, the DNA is TGTGCCAGCAGCTTACACAGGGAGGGATACGAGCAGTACTTC.

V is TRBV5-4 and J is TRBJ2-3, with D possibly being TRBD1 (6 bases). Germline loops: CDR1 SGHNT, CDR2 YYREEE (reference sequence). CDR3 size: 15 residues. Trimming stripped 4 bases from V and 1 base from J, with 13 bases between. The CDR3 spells CASSPTGTRTDTQYF. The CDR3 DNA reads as TGTGCCAGCAGCCCAACAGGGACCCGCACAGATACGCAGTATTTT.

The CDR3 loop reads CASASPAGYEQYF. As DNA, the CDR3 is TGTGCCAGCGCGTCCCCCGCAGGTTACGAGCAGTACTTC. The chain employs TRBV6-5 and TRBJ2-7; D unresolved. This CDR3 comprises 13 residues. Trimming shortened V by 8 bases and J by 4 bases, and 15 bases separated the two germline ends. The germline CDR1 and CDR2 sequences are MNHEY and SVGAGI.

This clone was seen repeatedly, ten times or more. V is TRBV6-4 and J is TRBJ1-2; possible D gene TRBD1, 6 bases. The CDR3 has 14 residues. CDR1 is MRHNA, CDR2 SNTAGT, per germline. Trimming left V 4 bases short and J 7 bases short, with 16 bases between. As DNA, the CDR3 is TGTGCCAGCAGTGTCGACAGGTGGACGGGTGGCTACACCTTC. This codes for CASSVDRWTGGYTF.

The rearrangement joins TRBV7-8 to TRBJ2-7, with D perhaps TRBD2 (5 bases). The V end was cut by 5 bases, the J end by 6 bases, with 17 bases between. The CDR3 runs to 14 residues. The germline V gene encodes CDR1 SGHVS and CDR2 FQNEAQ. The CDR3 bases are TGTGCCAGCAGCCCCGTTCCGGGGATGGGCGAGCAGTACTTC. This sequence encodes CASSPVPGMGEQYF.

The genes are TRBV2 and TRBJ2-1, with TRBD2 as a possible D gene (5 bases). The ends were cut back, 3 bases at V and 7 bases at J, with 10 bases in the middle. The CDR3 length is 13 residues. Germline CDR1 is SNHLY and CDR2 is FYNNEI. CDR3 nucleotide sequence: TGTGCCAGCAGTGATCTAGCCTGGAATGAGCAGTTCTTC. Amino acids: CASSDLAWNEQFF.

CDR3 residues: CSVEDPRGTSGSSYEQYF. In DNA form, the CDR3 reads TGCAGCGTTGAAGATCCCAGGGGTACTAGCGGGAGTTCCTACGAGCAGTACTTC. This chain uses TRBV29-1 with TRBJ2-7; 11 bases agree with TRBD2. CDR3 length: 18 residues. V was pared by 0 bases and J by 1 base, with 11 bases of the junction left unmatched. Germline V gene data show CDR1 as SQVTM and CDR2 as ANQGSEA.

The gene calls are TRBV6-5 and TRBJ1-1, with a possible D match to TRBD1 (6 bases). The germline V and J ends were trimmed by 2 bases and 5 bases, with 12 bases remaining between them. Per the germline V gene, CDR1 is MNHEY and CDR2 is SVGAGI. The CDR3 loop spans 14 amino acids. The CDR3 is CASSYAQGKTEAFF. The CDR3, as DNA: TGTGCCAGCAGTTACGCACAGGGTAAAACTGAAGCTTTCTTT.

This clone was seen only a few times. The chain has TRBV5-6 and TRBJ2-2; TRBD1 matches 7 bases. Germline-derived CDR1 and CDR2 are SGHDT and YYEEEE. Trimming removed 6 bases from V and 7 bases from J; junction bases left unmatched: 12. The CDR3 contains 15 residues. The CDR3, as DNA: TGTGCCAGCACCCTGACAGGGAAAAGTTACGGGGAGCTGTTTTTT. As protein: CASTLTGKSYGELFF.

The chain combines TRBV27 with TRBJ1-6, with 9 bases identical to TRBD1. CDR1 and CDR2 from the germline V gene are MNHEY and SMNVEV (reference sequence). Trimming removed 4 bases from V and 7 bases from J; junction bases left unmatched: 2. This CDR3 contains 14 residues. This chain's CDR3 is CASSWTGVNSPLHF. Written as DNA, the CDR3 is TGTGCCAGCAGTTGGACAGGGGTCAATTCACCCCTCCACTTT.

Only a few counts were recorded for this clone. CDR3 DNA sequence: TGTGCCAGTAGATCATCAGGGGGCACTGAAGCTTTCTTT. Translating it yields CASRSSGGTEAFF. This sequence joins TRBV19 and TRBJ1-1; 7 bases agree with TRBD1. Germline loops: CDR1 LNHDA, CDR2 SQIVND (reference sequence). Trimming cost V 6 bases and J 4 bases; bases outside gene matches: 5. There are 13 residues in the CDR3.

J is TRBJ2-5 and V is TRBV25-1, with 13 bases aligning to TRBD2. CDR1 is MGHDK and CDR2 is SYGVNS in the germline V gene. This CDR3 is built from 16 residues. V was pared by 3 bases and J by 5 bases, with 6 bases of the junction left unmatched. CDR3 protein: CASSEATSGGPETQYF. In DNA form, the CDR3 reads TGTGCCAGCAGTGAGGCGACTAGCGGGGGGCCGGAGACCCAGTACTTC.